This T cell receptor beta chain was identified during a study of tumor-infiltrating lymphocytes in primary liver carcinoma. Overall study context: Spanning 30 to 69 years of age, the patients were men and women. Findings of the study overall: A fraction of only about 7.5-25% of top clones appeared in all five tumor regions. A significantly higher top-250-clone fraction was found in tumors than in blood (p = 0.039).

This clonotype was counted once. The target antigen is unknown. With a constant-region primer, TCR beta cDNA was made from around 530 ng of total RNA. Investigators got TCR beta libraries out of three nested multiplex PCR rounds, done with slightly modified ARM-PCR. Researchers ran the first two PCR rounds for approximately 10 cycles each with TRBV1-TRBV30 forward primers and a C-beta reverse primer. TCRdb itself ran the multiplex PCR reads through MiXCR, one entry per CDR3 protein. The table has fewer than 150,000 distinct CDR3 sequences, around 60% seen once. From unsorted bulk tissue weighing roughly 17-31 mg, DNA and RNA were co-extracted. Surgeons resected the patients' primary liver carcinomas. Trimming removed 5 bases from V and 4 bases from J; junction bases left unmatched: 10. Germline V gene data show CDR1 as SGHAT and CDR2 as FQNNGV. This CDR3 spans 16 amino acids.

The sequence came from a woman aged 60-75 years with primary liver carcinoma and hepatitis B virus infection. The chain uses TRBV11-2 and TRBJ2-3; 9 positions agree with TRBD2. The sample consisted of liver tumor tissue from sampling region 1. Stated subset: tumor region T1, superior pole. The CDR3 region is CASSQGSGSLPDTQYF. The CDR3 bases are TGTGCCAGCAGCCAAGGTAGCGGGAGTTTGCCAGATACGCAGTATTTT. The whole variable domain, filled in from reference TRBV11-2 and TRBJ2-3, reads EAGVAQSPRYKIIEKRQSVAFWCNPISGHATLYWYQQILGQGPKLLIQFQNNGVVDDSQLPKDRFSAERLKGVDSTLKIQPAKLEDSAVYLCASSQGSGSLPDTQYFGPGTRLTVL.